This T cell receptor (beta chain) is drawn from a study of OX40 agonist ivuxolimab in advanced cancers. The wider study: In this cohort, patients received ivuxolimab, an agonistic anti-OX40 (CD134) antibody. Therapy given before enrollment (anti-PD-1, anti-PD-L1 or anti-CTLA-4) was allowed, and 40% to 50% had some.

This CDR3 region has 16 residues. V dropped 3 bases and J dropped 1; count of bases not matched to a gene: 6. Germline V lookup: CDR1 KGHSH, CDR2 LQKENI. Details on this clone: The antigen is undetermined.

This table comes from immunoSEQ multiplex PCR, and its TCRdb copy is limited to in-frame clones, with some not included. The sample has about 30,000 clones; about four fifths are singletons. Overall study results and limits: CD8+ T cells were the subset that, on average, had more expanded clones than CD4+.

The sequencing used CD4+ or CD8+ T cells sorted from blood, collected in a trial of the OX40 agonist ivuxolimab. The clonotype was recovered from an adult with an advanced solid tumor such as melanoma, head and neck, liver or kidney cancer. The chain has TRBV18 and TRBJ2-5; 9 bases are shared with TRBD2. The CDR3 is CASSPSGGGVQETQYF. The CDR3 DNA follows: TGTGCCAGCTCACCCAGTGGCGGGGGGGTCCAAGAGACCCAGTACTTC.